This T cell receptor beta chain was sequenced in a study of blood T cell repertoires in COVID-19. Study-wide background: Samples of COVID-19 (acute and convalescent) were obtained from the United States, Italy and Spain. Nucleic acid was either cDNA or gDNA, and it came from T cells, B-cell-depleted T cells, or PBMCs.

The CDR3 sequence is 13 residues long. The V end lost 7 bases, the J end lost 5 bases, and 11 bases lay between the germline ends. Germline lookup yields CDR1 MNHEY and CDR2 SVGAGI. Per the original methods: Nucleated cell counts were estimated from reference gene primer amplification. TCRdb keeps only in-frame clones here, not all; method: immunoSEQ multiplex PCR. The V and J calls and clone size come from that table; D and trimming were worked out from the DNA. The table records about 120,000 clones, 75% to 90% of them present only once. The clonotype originates from a man aged 25-40 years with acute or convalescent COVID-19. The material sequenced was peripheral blood. The chain carries TRBV6-5 and TRBJ2-2, with D possibly being TRBD1 (5 bases). The CDR3 is CASTARGTGELFF. The CDR3 DNA is TGTGCCAGCACCGCTAGGGGTACCGGGGAGCTGTTTTTT.